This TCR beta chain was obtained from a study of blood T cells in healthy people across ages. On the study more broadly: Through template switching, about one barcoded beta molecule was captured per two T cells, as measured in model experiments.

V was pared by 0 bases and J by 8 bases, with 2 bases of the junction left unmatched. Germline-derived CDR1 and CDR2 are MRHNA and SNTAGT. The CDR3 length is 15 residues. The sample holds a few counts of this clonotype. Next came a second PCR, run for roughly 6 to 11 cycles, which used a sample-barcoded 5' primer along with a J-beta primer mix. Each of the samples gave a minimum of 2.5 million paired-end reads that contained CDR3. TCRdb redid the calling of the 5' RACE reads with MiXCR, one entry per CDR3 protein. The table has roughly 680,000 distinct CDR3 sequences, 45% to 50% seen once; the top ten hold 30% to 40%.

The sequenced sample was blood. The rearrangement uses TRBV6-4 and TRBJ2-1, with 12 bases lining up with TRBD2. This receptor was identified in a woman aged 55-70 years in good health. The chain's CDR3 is CASSDSPSGGDEQFF. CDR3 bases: TGTGCCAGCAGTGACTCGCCTAGCGGGGGGGATGAGCAGTTCTTC.